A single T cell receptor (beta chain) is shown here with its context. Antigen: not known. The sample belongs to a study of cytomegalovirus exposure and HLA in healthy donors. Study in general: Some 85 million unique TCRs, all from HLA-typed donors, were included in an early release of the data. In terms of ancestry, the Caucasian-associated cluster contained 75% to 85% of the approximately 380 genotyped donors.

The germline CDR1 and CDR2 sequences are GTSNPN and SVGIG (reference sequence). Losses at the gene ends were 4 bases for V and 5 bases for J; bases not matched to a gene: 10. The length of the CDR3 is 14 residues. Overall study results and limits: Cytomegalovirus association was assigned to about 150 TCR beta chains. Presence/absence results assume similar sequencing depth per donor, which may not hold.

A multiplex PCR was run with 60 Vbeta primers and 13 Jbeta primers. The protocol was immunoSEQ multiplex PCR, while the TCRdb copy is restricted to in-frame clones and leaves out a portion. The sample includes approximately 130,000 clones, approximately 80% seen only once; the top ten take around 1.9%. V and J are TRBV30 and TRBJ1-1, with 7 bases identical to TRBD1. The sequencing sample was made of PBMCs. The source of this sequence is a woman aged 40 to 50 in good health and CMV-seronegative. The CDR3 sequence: CAWNTNRGYTEAFF. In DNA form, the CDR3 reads TGTGCCTGGAATACAAACAGGGGATATACTGAAGCTTTCTTT.